This T cell receptor beta chain was obtained from a study of tumor-infiltrating lymphocytes in localized non-small cell lung cancer. This clone was detected many times. Its antigen is unidentified. Sequencing used immunoSEQ multiplex PCR; TCRdb keeps in-frame clones, though not all of them. Found here are around 15,000 clones, 45% to 50% of them singletons; the top ten hold roughly 16%. Broader study findings: IM1 and IM2 tumors showed no difference in T-cell fraction. Tumors had more T cell infiltration than uninvolved lung, per TCRbeta sequencing and CD3 counts. Only some patients had TCR sequencing, depending on available tissue.

The clonotype originates from a human donor with non-small cell lung cancer. Material for sequencing was lung tumor tissue.

CDR3 residues: CASSTGTYNEQFF. In DNA, the CDR3 is TGTGCCAGCAGCACAGGCACCTACAATGAGCAGTTCTTC. This chain joins TRBV5-6 and TRBJ2-1; TRBD1 might be the D (5 bases). The CDR3 totals 13 residues. Per the germline V gene, CDR1 is SGHDT and CDR2 is YYEEEE. V was trimmed by 4 bases and J by 2 bases, leaving 7 bases between them.